The sequence of this TCR beta chain was determined in a study of shared clonotypes between healthy human individuals. Naive CD8 populations comprised CD45RO-negative cells positively selected for CCR7, excluding terminally differentiated effector memory CD45RA+ cells. Turning to this clone: Antigen specificity is unknown.

Method: immunoSEQ multiplex PCR; TCRdb's copy keeps in-frame clones and lacks some. The data hold around 1.9 million clones, with approximately 94% observed a single time. Study results and caveats: The authors expected sequencing depth to affect clonotype sharing among donors. Generation probability values for non-shared clonotypes were lower than those for clonotypes shared by all four donors. Approximately 5.3% was the fraction of naive CD4 clonotypes found shared across several donors.

Germline V gene sequence: CDR1 MNHEY, CDR2 SMNVEV (reference sequence). V lost 6 bases and J lost 9; bases outside the gene matches: 12. This CDR3 is 14 amino acids long. The clonotype originates from a man in his late teens or twenties in good health. Some clones in this sample may be carry-over from other donors' samples. The chain joins TRBV27 to TRBJ2-7, with TRBD2 matching 9 bases. Sample: naive CD8+ T cells from PBMCs. The CDR3 bases are TGTGCCAGCAGCCCCGTCCGAGCGGGAGGACGGCAGTACTTC. It yields the protein CASSPVRAGGRQYF.